This T cell receptor (beta chain) was sequenced for a study of graft-versus-host responses after intestinal transplantation. Study in general: Induction using anti-thymocyte globulin, followed by tacrolimus and steroids for 3 to 4 years, was given to all recipients.

Profiled with immunoSEQ multiplex PCR; TCRdb holds only in-frame clones, not every one. Altogether about 110,000 clones are present, just under 95% being singletons, with the ten largest covering 1.2%. Details on this clone: Antigen unknown.

This clonotype originated in a human donor who was the organ donor for an intestinal transplant. Specimen: unstimulated CD8+ T cells sorted from spleen or lymph node cells, collected before transplant.

CDR3 sequence: CASSQSAPYEQYF. As DNA, the CDR3 is TGCGCCAGCAGTCAATCGGCCCCCTACGAGCAGTACTTC. This rearrangement joins TRBV23-1 to TRBJ2-7; D is unclear. TRBV23-1 is recorded as an ORF, its role being uncertain. Between the trimmed V and J ends, which lost 0 bases and 2 bases, there was a span of 5 bases. The length of the CDR3 is 13 residues.